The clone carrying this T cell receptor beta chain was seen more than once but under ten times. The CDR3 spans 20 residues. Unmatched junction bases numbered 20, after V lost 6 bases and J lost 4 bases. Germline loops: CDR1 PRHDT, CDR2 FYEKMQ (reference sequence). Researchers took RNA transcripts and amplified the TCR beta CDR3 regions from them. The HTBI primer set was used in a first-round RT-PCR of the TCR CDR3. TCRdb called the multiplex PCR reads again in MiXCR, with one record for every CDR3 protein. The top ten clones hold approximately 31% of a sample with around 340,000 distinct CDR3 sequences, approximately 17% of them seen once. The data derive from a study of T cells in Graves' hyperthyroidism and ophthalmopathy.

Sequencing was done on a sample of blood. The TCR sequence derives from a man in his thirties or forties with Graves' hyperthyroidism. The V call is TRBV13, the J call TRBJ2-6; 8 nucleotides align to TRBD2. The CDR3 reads CASRTPRAGVEAPGANVLTF. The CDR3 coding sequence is TGTGCCAGCAGGACGCCGCGAGCGGGAGTTGAAGCCCCCGGGGCCAACGTCCTGACTTTC.